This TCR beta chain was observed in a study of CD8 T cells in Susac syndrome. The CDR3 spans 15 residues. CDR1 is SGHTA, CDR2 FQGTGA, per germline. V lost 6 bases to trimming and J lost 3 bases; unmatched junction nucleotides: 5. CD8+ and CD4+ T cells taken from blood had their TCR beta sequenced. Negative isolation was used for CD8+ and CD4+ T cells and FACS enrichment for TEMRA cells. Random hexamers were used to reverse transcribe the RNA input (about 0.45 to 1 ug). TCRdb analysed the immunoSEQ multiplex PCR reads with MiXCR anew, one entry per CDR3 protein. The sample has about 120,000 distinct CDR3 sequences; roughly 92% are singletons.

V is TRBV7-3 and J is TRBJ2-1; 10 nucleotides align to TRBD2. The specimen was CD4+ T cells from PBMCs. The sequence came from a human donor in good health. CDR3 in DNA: TGTGCCAGCAGAACGAGCGGGGGGGACTACAATGAGCAGTTCTTC. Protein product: CASRTSGGDYNEQFF.